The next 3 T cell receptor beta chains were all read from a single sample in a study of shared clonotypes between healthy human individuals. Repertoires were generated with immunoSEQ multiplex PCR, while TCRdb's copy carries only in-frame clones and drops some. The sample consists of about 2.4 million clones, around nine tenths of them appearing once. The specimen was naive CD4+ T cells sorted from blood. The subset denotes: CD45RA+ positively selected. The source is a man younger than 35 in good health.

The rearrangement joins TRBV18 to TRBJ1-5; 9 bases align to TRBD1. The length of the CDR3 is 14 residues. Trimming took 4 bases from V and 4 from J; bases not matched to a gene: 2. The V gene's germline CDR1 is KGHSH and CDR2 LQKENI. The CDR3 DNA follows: TGTGCCAGCTCACGGACAGGGGAGAATCAGCCCCAGCATTTT. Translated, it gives CASSRTGENQPQHF.

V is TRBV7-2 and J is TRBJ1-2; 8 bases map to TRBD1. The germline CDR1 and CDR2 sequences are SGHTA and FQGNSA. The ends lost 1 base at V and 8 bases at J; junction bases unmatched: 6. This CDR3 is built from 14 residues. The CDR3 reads CASSLGQGIGGYTF. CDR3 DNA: TGTGCCAGCAGCTTAGGACAGGGGATCGGCGGCTACACCTTC.

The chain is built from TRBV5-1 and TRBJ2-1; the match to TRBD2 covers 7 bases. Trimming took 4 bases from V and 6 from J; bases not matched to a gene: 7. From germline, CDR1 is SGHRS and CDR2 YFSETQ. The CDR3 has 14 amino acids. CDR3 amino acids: CASSLRTGGNEQFF. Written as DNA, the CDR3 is TGCGCCAGCAGCCTAAGGACGGGGGGCAATGAGCAGTTCTTC.